What follows are 32 T cell receptor beta chains derived from one specimen sequenced in a study of cytomegalovirus exposure and HLA in healthy donors (dated by TCRdb to between 2016 and 2019). Libraries came from the immunoSEQ multiplex PCR assay. A mixture of 60 forward primers for TCR Vbeta segments and 13 reverse primers for TCR Jbeta segments was used in the multiplex PCR. TCRdb took over this immuneACCESS table, retaining in-frame rearrangements with V and J assigned. Such tables are incomplete; in checked studies, under half of the missing clones stem from an unresolved V gene, and the remainder is unexplained. A total of more than 85,000 clones appear in this sample, roughly 75% of them only once. Together, the top ten hold about 4.9% of the sample. Sample: PBMCs. The receptors here all came from a woman younger than 30 in good health and CMV-seropositive.

The V gene is TRBV27, the J gene TRBJ2-2, with 9 bases matching TRBD1. The V gene end was trimmed by 5 bases and the J gene end by 7 bases; junction bases not matched to a gene: 2. CDR3 length equals 13 residues. In germline, CDR1 is MNHEY, CDR2 SMNVEV (reference sequence). The CDR3 is CASSLTGGGELFF. Here the CDR3 DNA reads TGTGCCAGCAGTCTGACAGGGGGCGGGGAGCTGTTTTTT.

This clone was observed a handful of times. The chain employs TRBV27 and TRBJ1-4, with TRBD1 as a possible D gene (6 bases). Germline V lookup: CDR1 MNHEY, CDR2 SMNVEV (reference sequence). The CDR3 is made up of 14 amino acids. Trimming cost V 5 bases and J 4 bases, with 11 bases left between them. The CDR3 DNA sequence: TGTGCCAGCAGTCCTCGGACAGTTAATGAAAAACTGTTTTTT. This codes for CASSPRTVNEKLFF.

The chain has TRBV7-8 and TRBJ2-3; D is perhaps TRBD2 (5 bases). The germline V and J ends were trimmed by 0 bases and 2 bases, with 9 bases remaining between them. Germline-derived CDR1 and CDR2 are SGHVS and FQNEAQ. The CDR3 is made up of 15 amino acids. CDR3 bases: TGTGCCAGCAGCTTAGCGACCGACTACACAGATACGCAGTATTTT. Protein: CASSLATDYTDTQYF. Together with reference TRBV7-8 and TRBJ2-3, the CDR3 gives the full variable domain: GAGVSQSPRYKVAKRGQDVALRCDPISGHVSLFWYQQALGQGPEFLTYFQNEAQLDKSGLPSDRFFAERPEGSVSTLKIQRTQQEDSAVYLCASSLATDYTDTQYFGPGTRLTVL.

About this clone itself: This sample also contains other DNA sequences that code for the same CDR3. This sequence joins TRBV27 and TRBJ2-1; D gene unclear. Trimming stripped 3 bases from V and 0 bases from J, with 9 bases between. Germline V gene data show CDR1 as MNHEY and CDR2 as SMNVEV (reference sequence). The CDR3 has 15 residues. This chain's CDR3 is CASSFGGSSYNEQFF. The CDR3 DNA sequence: TGTGCCAGCAGTTTTGGTGGCAGCTCCTACAATGAGCAGTTCTTC.

V is TRBV5-1 and J is TRBJ2-7, with a weak D call TRBD1 (6 bases). The V gene's germline CDR1 is SGHRS and CDR2 YFSETQ. The germline V and J ends were trimmed by 4 bases and 7 bases, with 15 bases remaining between them. The CDR3 has 13 residues. Written as DNA, the CDR3 is TGCGCCAGCAGCCTACAGGGAACCGGGGAGCAGTACTTC. Residues: CASSLQGTGEQYF.

The V call is TRBV4-3, the J call TRBJ2-5, with TRBD1 matching over 9 bases. Germline V gives CDR1 LGHNA, CDR2 YSLEER. The CDR3 is made up of 15 amino acids. V lost 0 bases to trimming and J lost 2 bases; unmatched junction nucleotides: 1. CDR3 nucleotide sequence: TGCGCCAGCAGCCAAGAAGGACAGGGGCAAGAGACCCAGTACTTC. It codes for CASSQEGQGQETQYF.

CDR3 amino acids: CASSLAFGPPGDTQYF. The CDR3 DNA is TGTGCCAGCAGCTTAGCCTTCGGACCCCCAGGGGATACGCAGTATTTT. J is TRBJ2-3 and V is TRBV7-9, with a possible D match to TRBD1 (5 bases). The V end was cut by 0 bases, the J end by 6 bases, with 16 bases between. Germline lookup yields CDR1 SEHNR and CDR2 FQNEAQ (reference sequence). This CDR3 region has 16 residues.

This clone has just one count. The V call is TRBV28, the J call TRBJ1-2; TRBD1 matches at 7 bases. The germline V gene has CDR1 MDHEN and CDR2 SYDVKM. The V segment lost 6 bases and the J segment 4 bases; nucleotides outside the gene matches: 5. The CDR3 consists of 13 residues. CDR3 loop: CASSQGTVYGYTF. The CDR3 DNA sequence: TGTGCCAGCAGCCAAGGGACAGTCTATGGCTACACCTTC.

The gene calls are TRBV5-1 and TRBJ2-7, with 9 bases that match TRBD1. The CDR3 has 14 amino acids. Germline trimming cut 5 bases from V and 6 bases from J; bases unmatched to any gene: 9. The germline CDR1 and CDR2 sequences are SGHRS and YFSETQ. Here the CDR3 DNA reads TGCGCCAGCAGTGCCGGGACAGGGACTTTCGAGCAGTACTTC. Translated: CASSAGTGTFEQYF.

This clone was picked up one time. The chain carries TRBV7-2 and TRBJ2-5, with 9 positions matching TRBD1. The CDR3 sequence is 14 residues long. Trimming removed 4 bases from V and 5 bases from J; junction bases left unmatched: 5. The germline V gene has CDR1 SGHTA and CDR2 FQGNSA. CDR3 sequence reads: CASSSGQGFETQYF. The CDR3 region has the DNA TGTGCCAGCAGCTCAGGACAGGGGTTCGAGACCCAGTACTTC.

The CDR3 nucleotides read TGCGCCAGCAGCTCGGACAGGGTGGACACCGGGGAGCTGTTTTTT. The encoded protein is CASSSDRVDTGELFF. The genes are TRBV5-1 and TRBJ2-2, with 8 bases fitting TRBD1. CDR3 length: 15 amino acids. The germline V gene has CDR1 SGHRS and CDR2 YFSETQ. Unmatched junction bases numbered 4, after V lost 3 bases and J lost 3 bases.

The CDR3 sequence: CASHWGGTTGELFF. In DNA form, the CDR3 reads TGTGCCAGCCATTGGGGAGGAACCACCGGGGAGCTGTTTTTT. The chain carries TRBV27 and TRBJ2-2; tentatively, D is TRBD2 (6 bases). The CDR3 totals 14 residues. Trimming took off 8 bases at V and 4 bases at J, with 14 bases between the two ends. CDR1 MNHEY and CDR2 SMNVEV come from the germline V gene (reference sequence).

The chain has TRBV28 and TRBJ2-5; 7 nucleotides line up with TRBD1. Germline values: CDR1 MDHEN, CDR2 SYDVKM. The CDR3 is 12 residues long. V lost 6 bases and J lost 8; bases outside the gene matches: 6. CDR3: CASSGDRRTQYF. CDR3 nucleotide sequence: TGTGCCAGCAGCGGGGACAGACGTACCCAGTACTTC.

The CDR3 region has the DNA TGTGCCAGCAGCCGAGACTACCTTAGCACAGATACGCAGTATTTT. Translation: CASSRDYLSTDTQYF. The chain employs TRBV7-2 and TRBJ2-3; D is possibly TRBD2 (5 bases). Per germline, CDR1 SGHTA and CDR2 FQGNSA. This CDR3 is 15 amino acids long. V was trimmed by 5 bases and J by 0 bases, leaving 12 bases between them.

Only a few counts were recorded for this clone. This chain's CDR3 is CASSLRVGTGGEKLFF. Written as DNA, the CDR3 is TGTGCCAGCTCCCTTCGAGTCGGGACAGGGGGTGAAAAACTGTTTTTT. This sequence joins TRBV18 and TRBJ1-4; TRBD1 matches at 11 bases. With 6 bases clipped from V and 7 bases from J, the junction kept 10 bases outside the gene matches. This CDR3 comprises 16 residues. Germline lookup yields CDR1 KGHSH and CDR2 LQKENI.

V gene TRBV6-4 combines with J gene TRBJ2-6, with D uncertain. The CDR3 is 18 residues long. The V gene's germline CDR1 is MRHNA and CDR2 SNTAGT. The V end was cut by 0 bases, the J end by 0 bases, with 12 bases between. The CDR3 loop is CASSDSSRVLSGANVLTF. The CDR3 nucleotides read TGTGCCAGCAGTGACTCGAGTCGGGTCCTCTCTGGGGCCAACGTCCTGACTTTC.

The chain employs TRBV19 and TRBJ1-5; TRBD1 might be the D (5 bases). Germline V lookup: CDR1 LNHDA, CDR2 SQIVND (reference sequence). The CDR3 spans 14 residues. V dropped 4 bases and J dropped 0 bases, with 7 bases sitting between them. CDR3 region: CASSKGHSNQPQHF. In DNA, the CDR3 is TGTGCCAGTAGTAAGGGGCATAGCAATCAGCCCCAGCATTTT. The full variable domain, with the rest looked up from reference TRBV19 and TRBJ1-5, is DGGITQSPKYLFRKEGQNVTLSCEQNLNHDAMYWYRQDPGQGLRLIYYSQIVNDFQKGDIAEGYSVSREKKESFPLTVTSAQKNPTAFYLCASSKGHSNQPQHFGDGTRLSIL.

V and J are TRBV2 and TRBJ2-3, with TRBD2 matching over 11 bases. The CDR3 has 16 residues. V was clipped by 1 base and J by 3 bases; unmatched bases: 3. The V gene's germline CDR1 is SNHLY and CDR2 FYNNEI. The CDR3 sequence: CASSEGLAGGTDTQYF. CDR3 nucleotide sequence: TGTGCCAGCAGTGAAGGGCTAGCGGGGGGTACAGATACGCAGTATTTT.

This clone occurred once. The rearrangement uses TRBV28 and TRBJ2-5; D unclear. This CDR3 comprises 11 residues. Trimming shortened V by 4 bases and J by 3 bases, and 3 bases separated the two germline ends. Germline assignment: CDR1 MDHEN and CDR2 SYDVKM. CDR3 region: CASSSEETQYF. The CDR3 nucleotides read TGTGCCAGCAGTTCTGAAGAGACCCAGTACTTC.

The V and J genes are TRBV27 and TRBJ1-2; D possibly corresponds to TRBD1 (6 bases). This CDR3 has 15 amino acids. V was cut by 6 bases and J by 2 bases, with 16 bases left in between. Germline CDR1 and CDR2: MNHEY and SMNVEV (reference sequence). The CDR3 DNA follows: TGTGCCAGCAGCCAAAATCAGGGGCGAAACTATGGCTACACCTTC. It specifies CASSQNQGRNYGYTF.

This clone has more than one count but fewer than ten. V is TRBV7-2 and J is TRBJ2-7; TRBD2 matches 10 bases. This CDR3 is built from 15 residues. Germline lookup yields CDR1 SGHTA and CDR2 FQGNSA. V lost 0 bases, J lost 1 base, and 0 bases stayed unmatched. The CDR3 here is CASSLAAGGSYEQYF. The CDR3, as DNA: TGTGCCAGCAGCTTAGCAGCGGGAGGGTCCTACGAGCAGTACTTC.

The chain is built from TRBV11-3 and TRBJ2-1, with TRBD1 as a possible D gene (6 bases). Germline V gives CDR1 SGHNT, CDR2 YENEEA. Deletions cut 1 base from V and 3 bases from J, with 10 bases between. The CDR3 is 15 amino acids. CDR3 nucleotides: TGTGCCAGCAGCTTAGGCAGGGGCGACTACAATGAGCAGTTCTTC. Translating gives CASSLGRGDYNEQFF. The full variable domain, completed using reference TRBV11-3 and TRBJ2-1, is EAGVVQSPRYKIIEKKQPVAFWCNPISGHNTLYWYLQNLGQGPELLIRYENEEAVDDSQLPKDRFSAERLKGVDSTLKIQPAELGDSAVYLCASSLGRGDYNEQFFGPGTRLTVL.

DNA for the CDR3: TGTGCCAGCAGCGTAGGTCCTACGGAGCCCAATGAGCAGTTCTTC. Its protein product is CASSVGPTEPNEQFF. The rearrangement uses TRBV9 and TRBJ2-1; the D is unclear. Germline V gene sequence: CDR1 SGDLS, CDR2 YYNGEE. The CDR3 length is 15 residues. V was shortened by 0 bases and J by 6 bases, with 13 bases between the two germline ends.

V and J are TRBV11-2 and TRBJ1-1; 7 positions match TRBD1. The CDR3 extends over 14 amino acids. The germline V gene encodes CDR1 SGHAT and CDR2 FQNNGV. V dropped 8 bases and J dropped 3; count of bases not matched to a gene: 9. CDR3 nucleotides: TGTGCCAGCCGTCCTACAGGGGAATACACTGAAGCTTTCTTT. It translates to CASRPTGEYTEAFF. Variable domain in full (rest from reference TRBV11-2 and TRBJ1-1): EAGVAQSPRYKIIEKRQSVAFWCNPISGHATLYWYQQILGQGPKLLIQFQNNGVVDDSQLPKDRFSAERLKGVDSTLKIQPAKLEDSAVYLCASRPTGEYTEAFFGQGTRLTVV.

The chain recombines TRBV6-4 with TRBJ2-7; 13 bases fit TRBD2. Germline CDR1 and CDR2: MRHNA and SNTAGT. The CDR3 loop spans 15 amino acids. The ends lost 3 bases at V and 2 bases at J; junction bases unmatched: 1. CDR3 in amino acids: CASSELAGGAYEQYF. The CDR3 DNA reads TGTGCCAGCAGTGAACTAGCGGGAGGGGCCTACGAGCAGTACTTC.

The chain has TRBV30 and TRBJ2-3; 7 nucleotides match TRBD2. J lost 2 bases, V lost 0 bases, and 5 bases had no gene match. CDR3 length: 15 residues. Germline-derived CDR1 and CDR2 are GTSNPN and SVGIG (reference sequence). CDR3 residues: CAWSVRGRATDTQYF. CDR3 nucleotide sequence: TGTGCCTGGAGTGTTCGGGGGAGGGCCACAGATACGCAGTATTTT.

This clone was observed a few times. This rearrangement joins TRBV7-3 to TRBJ2-2; D possibly corresponds to TRBD2 (5 bases). CDR3 length equals 15 residues. Germline lookup yields CDR1 SGHTA and CDR2 FQGTGA. Trimming left V 6 bases short and J 3 bases short, with 14 bases between. The CDR3 loop reads CASSSGLYDTGELFF. For the CDR3, the DNA is TGTGCCAGCAGTAGTGGACTCTACGACACCGGGGAGCTGTTTTTT.

The chain recombines TRBV19 with TRBJ1-4, with D perhaps TRBD1 (6 bases). Trimming cost V 7 bases and J 5 bases, with 14 bases left between them. The CDR3 has 14 amino acids. Germline CDR1 LNHDA, CDR2 SQIVND (reference sequence). The DNA for the CDR3 is TGTGCCAGTACCCCCTTTACAGGGAATGAAAAACTGTTTTTT. Translated: CASTPFTGNEKLFF.

The gene calls are TRBV29-1 and TRBJ2-1; 8 bases align to TRBD1. The V gene's germline CDR1 is SQVTM and CDR2 ANQGSEA. This CDR3 is 14 amino acids long. V was pared by 6 bases and J by 4 bases, with 8 bases of the junction left unmatched. The CDR3 loop is CSVLDRGSYNEQFF. The CDR3 nucleotides read TGCAGCGTCCTTGACAGGGGTTCGTACAATGAGCAGTTCTTC.

V usage is TRBV27 and J usage is TRBJ1-2; TRBD1 matches at 9 bases. Germline-derived CDR1 and CDR2 are MNHEY and SMNVEV (reference sequence). The CDR3 consists of 15 residues. The junction had 9 bases not matched to a gene; V was cut back by 6 bases and J by 4 bases. As DNA, the CDR3 is TGTGCCAGCAGCACAGGGGGCCGGGTATCCTATGGCTACACCTTC. It codes for CASSTGGRVSYGYTF.

The chain couples TRBV28 to TRBJ1-5; possibly TRBD1 for D (6 bases). This CDR3 has 15 amino acids. Deletions cut 2 bases from V and 3 bases from J, with 11 bases between. Germline CDR1 is MDHEN and CDR2 is SYDVKM. The CDR3 reads CASSLGQRDNQPQHF. The CDR3, as DNA: TGTGCCAGCAGTTTAGGACAGAGGGACAATCAGCCCCAGCATTTT.

The V call is TRBV4-3, the J call TRBJ2-1; a weak D match, TRBD2 (5 bases). The V end was cut by 0 bases, the J end by 12 bases, with 12 bases between. The CDR3 totals 13 residues. Per the germline V gene, CDR1 is LGHNA and CDR2 is YSLEER. CDR3 DNA: TGCGCCAGCAGCCAAGATTCGGGAAAAGGGCAGTTCTTC. Translation: CASSQDSGKGQFF.